This is a list of T cell receptor beta chains from one sample in a study of blood T cells in healthy people across ages. MiXCR was run by TCRdb on the 5' RACE reads, yielding one entry per CDR3 protein. This sample has roughly 1,700,000 distinct CDR3 sequences, with 28% found just once. The sequenced material came from blood. These receptors all stem from a woman in her twenties or thirties in good health. CDR3s include the opening cysteine and the closing phenylalanine or tryptophan. The D gene is left open where the match is weak. Clone size appears in some rows only: once, few, many, or a class for an expanded clone.

V gene	J gene	D gene	clone size	CDR3 DNA	CDR3 protein
TRBV14	TRBJ2-2	NA	NA	TGTGCCAGCAGCCAAGATCTCAGCACCGGGGAGCTGTTTTTT	CASSQDLSTGELFF
TRBV3-1	TRBJ2-4	TRBD2	few	TGTGCCAGCAGCCAAGGAGCGGGGCCAAAAAACATTCAGTACTTC	CASSQGAGPKNIQYF
TRBV9	TRBJ2-3	NA	NA	TGTGCCAGCAGCACGCGACCCGGGACAGATACGCAGTATTTT	CASSTRPGTDTQYF
TRBV7-9	TRBJ2-1	NA	NA	TGTGCCAGCAGCGGTCCCGGGACTGTAGGGTTCTTC	CASSGPGTVGFF
TRBV20-1	TRBJ1-2	NA	many	TGCAGTGCTAGAAGGAACGAGGGAATATCCTATGGCTACACCTTC	CSARRNEGISYGYTF
TRBV7-2	TRBJ2-3	TRBD2	NA	TGTGCCAGCAGCAGACTTGGAGCGGGGGGCACAGATACGCAGTATTTT	CASSRLGAGGTDTQYF
TRBV7-8	TRBJ2-7	NA	NA	TGTGCCAGCAGCTCGGACAGTAGGCCCTACGAGCAGTACTTC	CASSSDSRPYEQYF
TRBV7-2	TRBJ2-5	NA	NA	TGTGCCAGCAGCTCTATTAACCAAGAGACCCAGTACTTC	CASSSINQETQYF
TRBV7-2	TRBJ1-6	NA	few	TGTGCCAGCAGCTTAGTGTGGACAGCCAATTCACCCCTCCACTTT	CASSLVWTANSPLHF
TRBV7-2	TRBJ1-2	NA	NA	TGTGCCGGCAGCCTGATGGCCATTAACTATGGCTACACCTTC	CAGSLMAINYGYTF
TRBV3-1	TRBJ2-5	NA	NA	TGTGCCAGCAGCCAAGATGGGTTCAGGGGAGAGACCCAGTACTTC	CASSQDGFRGETQYF
TRBV28	TRBJ2-1	TRBD2	NA	TGTGCCAGCAGTTTGGAACTAGCGGGGGGTTCCTACAATGAGCAGTTCTTC	CASSLELAGGSYNEQFF
TRBV7-8	TRBJ2-7	NA	NA	TGTGCCAGCAGCGGGGTCGAGGCCTACGAGCAGTACTTC	CASSGVEAYEQYF
TRBV11-2	TRBJ1-1	NA	NA	TGTGCCAGCAGCTCGTACCCCAGGGGCCCTTTCTTT	CASSSYPRGPFF
TRBV6-2/TRBV6-3	TRBJ2-5	NA	few	TGTGCCAGTCGGGTCTCCTCCGCCTACGGGCAGTACTTC	CASRVSSAYGQYF
TRBV18	TRBJ2-6	NA	NA	TGTGCCAGCTCACCACAGGCGAACTCTGGGGCCAACGTCCTGACTTTC	CASSPQANSGANVLTF
TRBV27	TRBJ2-7	NA	few	TGTGCCAGCAGTTCAACAGGGACCCAATCCTACGAGCAGTACTTC	CASSSTGTQSYEQYF
TRBV7-2	TRBJ1-2	NA	few	TGTGCCAGCAGCCCTTCACCCGGGACCCTTAGCACCTTC	CASSPSPGTLSTF
TRBV19	TRBJ1-2	NA	NA	TGTGCCACCCTGGGGTATGGCTACACCTTC	CATLGYGYTF
TRBV12-3/TRBV12-4	TRBJ1-1	TRBD1	few	TGTGCCAGCAGTTTAAGGGGGCGGGAGACTGAAGCTTTCTTT	CASSLRGRETEAFF
TRBV7-3	TRBJ2-3	NA	few	TGTGCCAGCAGCCCTGAGGCGGGACGGGATACGCAGTATTTT	CASSPEAGRDTQYF
TRBV5-1	TRBJ1-4	TRBD1	few	TGCGCCAGCAGCTCCAGACAGGGCCCTGATGAAAAACTGTTTTTT	CASSSRQGPDEKLFF
TRBV7-2	TRBJ2-1	TRBD2	few	TGTGCCAGCAGCTTCGTCCGTAGCGGGAGGGGTAATGAGCAGTTCTTC	CASSFVRSGRGNEQFF
TRBV10-3	TRBJ2-3	TRBD2	few	TGTGCCATCAGTGATTCTCTAGCGGGCCGCACAGATACGCAGTATTTT	CAISDSLAGRTDTQYF
TRBV30	TRBJ1-2	NA	many	TGTGCCTGGAGGGGTGAGGGTTATGGCTACACCTTC	CAWRGEGYGYTF
TRBV29-1	TRBJ2-3	NA	NA	TGCAGCGTTGAAGGAGGGGGTACGGTAGATACGCAGTATTTT	CSVEGGGTVDTQYF
TRBV15	TRBJ2-3	NA	few	TGTGCCACCAGCAGAGATTGGGGCGGTCCCACAGATACGCAGTATTTT	CATSRDWGGPTDTQYF
TRBV9	TRBJ2-3	TRBD1	NA	TGTGCCAGCAGCGCCCCGGGACAGCCTTTTGATACGCAGTATTTT	CASSAPGQPFDTQYF
TRBV10-3	TRBJ1-1	TRBD1	NA	TGTGCCATCAGTGTACGGGACAGGGGCATTAACACTGAAGCTTTCTTT	CAISVRDRGINTEAFF